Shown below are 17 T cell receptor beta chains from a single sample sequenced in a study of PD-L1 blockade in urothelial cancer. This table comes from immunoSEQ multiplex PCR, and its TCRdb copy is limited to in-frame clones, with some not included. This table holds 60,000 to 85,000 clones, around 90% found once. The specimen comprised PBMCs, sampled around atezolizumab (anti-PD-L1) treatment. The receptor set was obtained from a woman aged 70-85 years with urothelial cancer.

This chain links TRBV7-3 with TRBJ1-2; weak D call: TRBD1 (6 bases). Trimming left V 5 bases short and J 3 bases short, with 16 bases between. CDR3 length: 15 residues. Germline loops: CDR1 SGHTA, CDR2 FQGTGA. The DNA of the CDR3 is TGTGCCAGCAGCCTGGGGGGGGGCTCCGACTATGGCTACACCTTC. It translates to CASSLGGGSDYGYTF.

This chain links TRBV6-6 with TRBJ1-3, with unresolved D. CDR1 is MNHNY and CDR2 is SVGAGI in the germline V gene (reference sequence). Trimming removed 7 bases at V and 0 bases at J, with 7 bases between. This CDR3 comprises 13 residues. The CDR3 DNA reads TGTGCCAGCACCCGAGACTCTGGAAACACCATATATTTT. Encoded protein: CASTRDSGNTIYF.

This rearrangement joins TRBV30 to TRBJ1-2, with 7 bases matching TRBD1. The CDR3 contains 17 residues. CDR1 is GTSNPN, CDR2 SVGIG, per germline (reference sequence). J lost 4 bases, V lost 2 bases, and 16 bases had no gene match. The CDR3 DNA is TGTGCCTGGAGTCCACCATTCCCTAACAGGGGAGGCTATGGCTACACCTTC. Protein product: CAWSPPFPNRGGYGYTF.

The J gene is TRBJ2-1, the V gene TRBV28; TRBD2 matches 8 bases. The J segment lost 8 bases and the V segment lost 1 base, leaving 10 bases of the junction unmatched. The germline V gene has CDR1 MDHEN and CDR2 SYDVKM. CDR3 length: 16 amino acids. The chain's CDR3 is CASSLSSGTGGHEQFF. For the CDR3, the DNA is TGTGCCAGCAGTTTATCGAGCGGGACGGGAGGGCATGAGCAGTTCTTC.

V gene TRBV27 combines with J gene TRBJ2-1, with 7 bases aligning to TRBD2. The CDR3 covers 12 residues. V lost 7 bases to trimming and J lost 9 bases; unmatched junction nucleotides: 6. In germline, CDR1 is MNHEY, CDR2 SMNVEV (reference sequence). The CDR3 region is CASKRGDGEQFF. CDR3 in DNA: TGTGCCAGCAAGCGGGGCGATGGTGAGCAGTTCTTC.

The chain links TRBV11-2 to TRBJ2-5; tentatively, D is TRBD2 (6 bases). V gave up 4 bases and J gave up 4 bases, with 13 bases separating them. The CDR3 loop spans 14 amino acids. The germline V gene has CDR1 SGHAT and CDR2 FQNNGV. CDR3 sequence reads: CASSSTRTLETQYF. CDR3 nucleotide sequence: TGTGCCAGCAGCTCGACTAGGACCCTAGAGACCCAGTACTTC.

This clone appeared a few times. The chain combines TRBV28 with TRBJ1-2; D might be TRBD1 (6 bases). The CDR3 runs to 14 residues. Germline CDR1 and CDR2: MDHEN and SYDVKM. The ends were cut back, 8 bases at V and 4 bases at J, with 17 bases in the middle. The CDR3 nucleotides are TGTGCCAGCCATTATCAGGGGAGGGCCTATGGCTACACCTTC. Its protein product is CASHYQGRAYGYTF.

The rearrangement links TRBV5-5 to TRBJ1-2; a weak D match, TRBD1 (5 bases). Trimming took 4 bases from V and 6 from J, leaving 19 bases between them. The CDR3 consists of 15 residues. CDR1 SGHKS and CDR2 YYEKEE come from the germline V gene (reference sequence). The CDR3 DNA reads TGTGCCAGCAGCCTGCCCGACCCTGGCAGGGATGGCTACACCTTC. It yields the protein CASSLPDPGRDGYTF.

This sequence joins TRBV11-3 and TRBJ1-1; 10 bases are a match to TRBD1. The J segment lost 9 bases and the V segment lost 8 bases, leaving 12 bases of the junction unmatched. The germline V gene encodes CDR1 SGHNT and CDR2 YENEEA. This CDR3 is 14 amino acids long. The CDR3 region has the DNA TGTGCCAGCGGGAGCACCGGGACAGGGGCGCAAGCTTTCTTT. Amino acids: CASGSTGTGAQAFF.

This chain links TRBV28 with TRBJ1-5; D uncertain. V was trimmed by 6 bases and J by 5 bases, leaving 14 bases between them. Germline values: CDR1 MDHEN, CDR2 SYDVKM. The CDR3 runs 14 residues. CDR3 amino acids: CASRGGSVDQPQHF. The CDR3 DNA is TGTGCCAGCAGAGGAGGGAGTGTGGATCAGCCCCAGCATTTT.

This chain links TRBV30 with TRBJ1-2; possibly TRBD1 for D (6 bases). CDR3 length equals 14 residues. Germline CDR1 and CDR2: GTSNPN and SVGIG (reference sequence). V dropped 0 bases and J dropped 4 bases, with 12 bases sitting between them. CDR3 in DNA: TGTGCCTGGAGTGTACTACAGGGCGGCTATGGCTACACCTTC. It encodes CAWSVLQGGYGYTF.

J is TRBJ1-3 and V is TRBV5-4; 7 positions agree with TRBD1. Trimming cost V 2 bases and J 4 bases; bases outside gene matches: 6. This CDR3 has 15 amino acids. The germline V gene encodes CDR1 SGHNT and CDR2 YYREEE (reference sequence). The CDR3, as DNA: TGTGCCAGCAGCTTAGACAGGGCTTCCGGAAACACCATATATTTT. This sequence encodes CASSLDRASGNTIYF.

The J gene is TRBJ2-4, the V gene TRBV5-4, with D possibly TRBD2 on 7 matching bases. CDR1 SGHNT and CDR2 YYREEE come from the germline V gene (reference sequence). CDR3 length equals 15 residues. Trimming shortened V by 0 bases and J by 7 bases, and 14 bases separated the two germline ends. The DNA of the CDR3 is TGTGCCAGCAGCTTGGCTCGGGGGGCGAAGAACATTCAGTACTTC. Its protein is CASSLARGAKNIQYF. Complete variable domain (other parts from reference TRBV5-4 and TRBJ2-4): ETGVTQSPTHLIKTRGQQVTLRCSSQSGHNTVSWYQQALGQGPQFIFQYYREEENGRGNFPPRFSGLQFPNYSSELNVNALELDDSALYLCASSLARGAKNIQYFGAGTRLSVL.

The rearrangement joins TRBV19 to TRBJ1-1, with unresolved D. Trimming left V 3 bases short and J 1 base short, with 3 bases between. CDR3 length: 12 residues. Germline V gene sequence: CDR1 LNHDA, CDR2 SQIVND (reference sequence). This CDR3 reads CASSIGNTEAFF. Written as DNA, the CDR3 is TGTGCCAGTAGTATCGGGAACACTGAAGCTTTCTTT.

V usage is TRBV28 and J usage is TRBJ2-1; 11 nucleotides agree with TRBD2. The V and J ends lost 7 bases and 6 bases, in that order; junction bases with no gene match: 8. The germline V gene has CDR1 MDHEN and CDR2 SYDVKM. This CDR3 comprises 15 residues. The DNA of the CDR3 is TGTGCCAGCACCCAACTAGCGGGAGCGATCAATGAGCAGTTCTTC. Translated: CASTQLAGAINEQFF.

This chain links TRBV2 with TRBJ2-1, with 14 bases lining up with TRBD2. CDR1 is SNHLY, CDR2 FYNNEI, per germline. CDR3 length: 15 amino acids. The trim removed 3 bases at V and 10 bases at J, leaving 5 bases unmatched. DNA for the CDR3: TGTGCCAGCAGTGAGGGACTAGCGGGAGTAAGCGAGCAGTTCTTC. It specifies CASSEGLAGVSEQFF.

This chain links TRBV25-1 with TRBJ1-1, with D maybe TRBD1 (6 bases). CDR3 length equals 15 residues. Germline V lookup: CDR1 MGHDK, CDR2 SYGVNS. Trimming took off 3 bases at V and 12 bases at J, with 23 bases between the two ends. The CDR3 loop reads CASSDKQGWPFRSFF. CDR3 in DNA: TGTGCCAGCAGTGACAAACAGGGCTGGCCTTTTCGATCTTTCTTT. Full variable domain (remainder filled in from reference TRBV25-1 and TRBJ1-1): EADIYQTPRYLVIGTGKKITLECSQTMGHDKMYWYQQDPGMELHLIHYSYGVNSTEKGDLSSESTVSRIRTEHFPLTLESARPSHTSQYLCASSDKQGWPFRSFFGQGTRLTVV.